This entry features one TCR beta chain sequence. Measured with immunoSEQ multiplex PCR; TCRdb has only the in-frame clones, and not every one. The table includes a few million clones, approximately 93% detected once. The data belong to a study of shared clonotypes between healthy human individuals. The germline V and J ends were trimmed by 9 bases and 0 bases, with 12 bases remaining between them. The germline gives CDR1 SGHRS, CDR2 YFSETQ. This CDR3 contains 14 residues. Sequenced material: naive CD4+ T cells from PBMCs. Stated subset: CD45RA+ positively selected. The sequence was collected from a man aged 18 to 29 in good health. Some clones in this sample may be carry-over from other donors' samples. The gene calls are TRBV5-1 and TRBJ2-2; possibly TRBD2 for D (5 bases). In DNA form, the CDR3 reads TGCGCCACCACGGGGTACCCGAACACCGGGGAGCTGTTTTTT. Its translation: CATTGYPNTGELFF.